The 21 T cell receptor beta chains listed next were all sequenced from one sample in a study of blood T cell repertoires in COVID-19. The repertoire was sequenced with immunoSEQ multiplex PCR; TCRdb's copy has only in-frame clones and lacks some. The table lists some 180,000 clones, roughly four fifths of them singletons. Sample: peripheral blood. These receptors all stem from an elderly woman with COVID-19, enrolled during active disease.

This clone was counted a few times. This sequence joins TRBV3-1 (or the pseudogene TRBV3-2) and TRBJ2-2, with unresolved D. The CDR3 runs 17 residues. Germline values: CDR1 LGHDT, CDR2 YNNKEL (reference sequence). Trimming took off 2 bases at V and 0 bases at J, with 13 bases between the two ends. CDR3 region: CASSQKGRSPNTGELFF. CDR3 nucleotides: TGTGCCAGCAGCCAAAAAGGCCGGAGCCCGAACACCGGGGAGCTGTTTTTT.

The rearrangement joins TRBV28 to TRBJ2-3; D not certain. Germline assignment: CDR1 MDHEN and CDR2 SYDVKM. The CDR3 covers 14 residues. The ends were cut back, 1 base at V and 0 bases at J, with 5 bases in the middle. The CDR3 protein is CASSLSQSTDTQYF. Here the CDR3 DNA reads TGTGCCAGCAGTTTATCGCAGAGCACAGATACGCAGTATTTT.

The gene calls are TRBV5-8 and TRBJ1-5; D unresolved. The CDR3 extends over 15 amino acids. CDR1 and CDR2 (germline): SGHTS, YDEGEE. V was pared by 4 bases and J by 1 base, with 12 bases between. The CDR3 DNA sequence: TGTGCCAGCAGCGCAGCGGTCTGGAGCAATCAGCCCCAGCATTTT. Protein sequence: CASSAAVWSNQPQHF.

This chain links TRBV7-9 with TRBJ1-2, with D unclear. The germline V and J ends were trimmed by 0 bases and 7 bases, with 9 bases remaining between them. This CDR3 has 13 residues. CDR1 SEHNR and CDR2 FQNEAQ come from the germline V gene (reference sequence). Written as DNA, the CDR3 is TGTGCCAGCAGCTTAGCGCTCGGTTCTGGCTACACCTTC. Its translation is CASSLALGSGYTF.

V usage is TRBV7-2 and J usage is TRBJ2-7; tentative D call: TRBD1 (5 bases). Trimming removed 2 bases from V and 0 bases from J, with 8 bases in between. The CDR3 loop spans 14 amino acids. Germline V CDR1 and CDR2: SGHTA, FQGNSA. The CDR3 spells CASSLQDNSYEQYF. As DNA, the CDR3 is TGTGCCAGCAGCTTACAGGACAACTCCTACGAGCAGTACTTC.

The sample holds a few counts of this clone. J is TRBJ1-1 and V is TRBV6-5; a weak D match, TRBD1 (5 bases). The length of the CDR3 is 13 residues. The V and J ends lost 6 bases and 2 bases respectively, with 10 bases between them. Germline V CDR1 and CDR2: MNHEY, SVGAGI. The CDR3 region is CASRTVLNTEAFF. In nucleotides, the CDR3 is TGTGCCAGCAGGACAGTACTTAACACTGAAGCTTTCTTT.

The chain uses TRBV20-1 and TRBJ2-7; D possibly corresponds to TRBD1 (5 bases). Germline assignment: CDR1 DFQATT and CDR2 SNEGSKA (reference sequence). There are 13 residues in the CDR3. V lost 3 bases to trimming and J lost 6 bases, with 15 bases between them. The CDR3 here is CSASSMTASEQYF. The CDR3 bases are TGCAGTGCTAGTTCGATGACAGCAAGCGAGCAGTACTTC.

V is TRBV19 and J is TRBJ1-2; no clear D gene. The germline V and J ends were trimmed by 5 bases and 1 base, with 8 bases remaining between them. The CDR3 is 13 amino acids. Germline CDR1 LNHDA, CDR2 SQIVND (reference sequence). The CDR3 reads CASSQDLNYGYTF. CDR3 DNA: TGTGCCAGTAGTCAGGATCTTAACTATGGCTACACCTTC.

This chain connects TRBV6-5 to TRBJ1-6, with 11 positions matching TRBD1. V dropped 11 bases and J dropped 7; count of bases not matched to a gene: 7. CDR1 and CDR2 (germline): MNHEY, SVGAGI. This CDR3 comprises 14 residues. In DNA, the CDR3 is TGTGCCCGCTCCAGGGACAGGGGGAATTCACCCCTCCACTTT. Its translation: CARSRDRGNSPLHF.

The chain uses TRBV30 and TRBJ2-1; 8 positions match TRBD1. Germline V gene data show CDR1 as GTSNPN and CDR2 as SVGIG (reference sequence). The CDR3 loop spans 13 amino acids. The CDR3 sequence is CAIDRGSYNEQFF. The CDR3 DNA follows: TGTGCGATCGACAGGGGTTCCTACAATGAGCAGTTCTTC. Drawing the rest from reference TRBV30 and TRBJ2-1, the complete variable domain is SQTIHQWPATLVQPVGSPLSLECTVEGTSNPNLYWYRQAAGRGLQLLFYSVGIGQISSEVPQNLSASRPQDRQFILSSKKLLLSDSGFYLCAIDRGSYNEQFFGPGTRLTVL.

The rearrangement joins TRBV4-1 to TRBJ1-3, with no clear D. In germline, CDR1 is MGHRA, CDR2 YSYEKL. The V end lost 0 bases, the J end lost 4 bases, and 19 bases lay between the germline ends. The CDR3 totals 18 residues. The CDR3: CASSQDWPLTYLGNTIYF. The CDR3 region has the DNA TGCGCCAGCAGCCAAGATTGGCCCCTGACATACTTGGGAAACACCATATATTTT.

The J gene is TRBJ2-7, the V gene TRBV7-2, with D perhaps matching TRBD1 (6 bases). The CDR3 is 15 amino acids. Germline V gene sequence: CDR1 SGHTA, CDR2 FQGNSA. V shed 5 bases and J shed 1 base, with 15 bases lying between them. This CDR3 is CASSLTGLFSYEQYF. DNA for the CDR3: TGTGCCAGCAGCCTGACAGGCCTTTTTTCCTACGAGCAGTACTTC.

This chain links TRBV10-3 with TRBJ1-5, with TRBD1 identical over 10 bases. CDR3 length equals 15 residues. Germline CDR1 is ENHRY and CDR2 is SYGVKD. After removal of 5 bases from V and 4 bases from J, the junction contained 5 bases not matched to a gene. CDR3 protein: CAISPGTGDNQPQHF. Here the CDR3 DNA reads TGTGCCATCAGTCCTGGGACAGGGGATAATCAGCCCCAGCATTTT.

This clone was observed a single time. This chain connects TRBV6-5 to TRBJ1-2, with D possibly being TRBD1 (5 bases). Germline CDR1 reads MNHEY; CDR2 reads SVGAGI. This CDR3 spans 14 amino acids. Trimming left V 4 bases short and J 4 bases short, with 13 bases between. The CDR3 is CASSFTGGFYGYTF. CDR3 bases: TGTGCCAGCAGTTTTACAGGCGGATTCTATGGCTACACCTTC.

V and J are TRBV5-1 and TRBJ2-2, with 10 bases that match TRBD2. The V segment lost 2 bases and the J segment 5 bases; nucleotides outside the gene matches: 6. Per germline, CDR1 SGHRS and CDR2 YFSETQ. There are 16 residues in the CDR3. The CDR3 DNA reads as TGCGCCAGCAGCTTTCAATCTAGCGGGAGTACCGGGGAGCTGTTTTTT. It codes for CASSFQSSGSTGELFF.

J is TRBJ1-4 and V is TRBV18; a weak D match, TRBD1 (5 bases). Trimming left V 3 bases short and J 11 bases short, with 16 bases between. The CDR3 has 14 residues. The germline CDR1 and CDR2 sequences are KGHSH and LQKENI. CDR3 nucleotide sequence: TGTGCCAGCTCACCTCCGAATGACAAGGGGAAACTGTTTTTT. It is translated as CASSPPNDKGKLFF. The full variable domain, rest sourced from reference TRBV18 and TRBJ1-4, is NAGVMQNPRHLVRRRGQEARLRCSPMKGHSHVYWYRQLPEEGLKFMVYLQKENIIDESGMPKERFSAEFPKEGPSILRIQQVVRGDSAAYFCASSPPNDKGKLFFGSGTQLSVL.

The chain is built from TRBV6-5 and TRBJ1-5; 7 bases match TRBD1. The CDR3 runs to 12 residues. After removal of 7 bases from V and 9 bases from J, the junction contained 6 bases not matched to a gene. Germline assignment: CDR1 MNHEY and CDR2 SVGAGI. CDR3 sequence (DNA): TGTGCCAGCAATCGGGACAGCCGGCCCCAGCATTTT. This translates into CASNRDSRPQHF.

The CDR3: CASSPQGAAGYTF. CDR3 coding DNA: TGTGCCAGCAGCCCCCAGGGGGCTGCTGGCTACACCTTC. The chain links TRBV27 to TRBJ1-2, with 8 bases matching TRBD1. V lost 6 bases, J lost 7 bases, and 7 bases stayed unmatched. CDR1 is MNHEY, CDR2 SMNVEV, per germline (reference sequence). CDR3 length: 13 amino acids.

On this clone itself: At one end, the junction sequence differs from germline, possibly due to a read error. The chain couples TRBV6-5 to TRBJ1-2; 9 nucleotides line up with TRBD1. The length of the CDR3 is 13 residues. Germline CDR1 is MNHEY and CDR2 is SVGAGI. This chain's CDR3 is CASRGQGNYGYTF. CDR3 bases: TGTGCGAGCAGGGGACAGGGCAACTATGGCTACACCTTC.

The genes are TRBV29-1 and TRBJ1-2, with a tentative D call TRBD1 (6 bases). Trimming pared 7 bases from V and 6 bases from J, leaving 15 bases between. Germline V CDR1 and CDR2: SQVTM, ANQGSEA. CDR3 length: 12 residues. CDR3 in DNA: TGCAGCGCCGGTGAGGGGACAAATGGCTACACCTTC. Translated: CSAGEGTNGYTF. Variable domain in full (rest from reference TRBV29-1 and TRBJ1-2): SAVISQKPSRDICQRGTSLTIQCQVDSQVTMMFWYRQQPGQSLTLIATANQGSEATYESGFVIDKFPISRPNLTFSTLTVSNMSPEDSSIYLCSAGEGTNGYTFGSGTRLTVV.

The chain carries TRBV5-4 and TRBJ1-1; D unclear. Per germline, CDR1 SGHNT and CDR2 YYREEE (reference sequence). V lost 1 base to trimming and J lost 0 bases, with 7 bases between them. The CDR3 loop spans 14 amino acids. CDR3 in DNA: TGTGCCAGCAGCTTGCAGTCCGTGAACACTGAAGCTTTCTTT. Translated: CASSLQSVNTEAFF.